Here is one T cell receptor beta chain with its context. This sample stems from a study of PD-1 blockade in classical Hodgkin lymphoma. Trimming took off 2 bases at V and 0 bases at J, with 7 bases between the two ends. This CDR3 is built from 15 residues. Germline V CDR1 and CDR2: LGHNA, YSLEER. The data were produced by immunoSEQ multiplex PCR, yet TCRdb's version contains in-frame clones alone and is incomplete. The sample comprises 6,000 to 8,500 clones, 75% to 85% of which are singletons, and 46% rests with the top ten. No patient escaped relapse after autologous stem cell transplantation, and brentuximab vedotin exposure varied.

This clonotype was sampled from a human donor with classical Hodgkin lymphoma. Specimen: peripheral blood mononuclear cells (PBMCs), collected before the second cycle of nivolumab. The chain uses TRBV4-3 and TRBJ2-2; D might be TRBD1 (5 bases). As DNA, the CDR3 is TGCGCCAGCAGCCAATTGACAGCGAACACCGGGGAGCTGTTTTTT. Its translation is CASSQLTANTGELFF.